This passage covers 8 T cell receptor beta chains from one sample sequenced in a study of CD8+CD57+ T cells in acquired aplastic anemia (dated by TCRdb to the late 2010s). Sequencing instrument: Illumina HiSeq 2000. Genomic DNA was used as template for profiling of TCR beta VDJ combinations and CDR3 sequences. Using fastp trimming at Q25 and MiXCR clonotype assembly, TCRdb reanalyzed the public sequencing data and kept in-frame beta chains. Each record represents a unique CDR3 protein, reported with the most common genes and DNA among its rows. Across this sample there are some 220,000 distinct CDR3 sequences, with around 32% seen only once. The ten largest clones take up 0.95% to 1.2% of the sample. Sequenced material: sorted CD4+, CD8+, or CD8+CD57+ T cells (not recorded which) from PBMCs. The receptors come from a human donor in good health, serving as a control.

This clonotype was seen ten or more times. CDR3 residues: CASSATPRGTNYGYTF. Written as DNA, the CDR3 is TGTGCCAGCAGCGCGACACCCCGAGGCACTAACTATGGCTACACCTTC. The rearrangement uses TRBV9 and TRBJ1-2; D call uncertain. V shed 3 bases and J shed 0 bases, with 15 bases lying between them. The germline gives CDR1 SGDLS, CDR2 YYNGEE. The length of the CDR3 is 16 residues.

This clonotype occurred many times. The genes are TRBV20-1 and TRBJ1-2; D is unclear. Per germline, CDR1 DFQATT and CDR2 SNEGSKA (reference sequence). The CDR3 runs 13 residues. The V gene lost 1 base and the J gene lost 0 bases, with 6 bases spanning the gap. The CDR3 here is CSARVSANYGYTF. CDR3 DNA sequence: TGCAGTGCTAGAGTGTCAGCTAACTATGGCTACACCTTC.

The DNA for the CDR3 is TGTGCCAGCAGATCCGACAGAAAGGTTGATCAGCCCCAGCATTTT. As protein: CASRSDRKVDQPQHF. The chain has TRBV6-1 and TRBJ1-5; TRBD1 might be the D (5 bases). CDR1 MNHNS and CDR2 SASEGT come from the germline V gene. The length of the CDR3 is 15 residues. V was clipped by 6 bases and J by 5 bases, with 17 bases between them.

J is TRBJ2-5 and V is TRBV29-1; possible D gene TRBD1, 5 bases. Germline-derived CDR1 and CDR2 are SQVTM and ANQGSEA. The length of the CDR3 is 12 residues. Trimming took off 5 bases at V and 2 bases at J, with 9 bases between the two ends. Here the CDR3 reads CSVTKGQETQYF. In DNA, the CDR3 is TGCAGCGTTACTAAGGGGCAAGAGACCCAGTACTTC.

As to this clonotype: The junction and the germline gene differ at one end; a read error may be behind it. The rearrangement uses TRBV10-3 and TRBJ2-2, with 7 nucleotides matching TRBD1. The CDR3 is 19 residues long. The germline V gene encodes CDR1 ENHRY and CDR2 SYGVKD. The CDR3 DNA sequence: TGTGCCACCAGTGAGTCACCCCCTCACCGACAGGGGAACACCGGGGAGCTGTTTTTT. This encodes CATSESPPHRQGNTGELFF.

This clonotype came up a few times. The CDR3 bases are TGCAGTGCTAGTTTAGGGGCAGGGGGGTACCAAGAGACCCAGTACTTC. This encodes CSASLGAGGYQETQYF. The rearrangement joins TRBV20-1 to TRBJ2-5; possible D gene TRBD1, 7 bases. Germline V gene sequence: CDR1 DFQATT, CDR2 SNEGSKA (reference sequence). Trimming pared 3 bases from V and 0 bases from J, leaving 17 bases between. The length of the CDR3 is 16 residues.

This clonotype was detected many times. The CDR3 DNA reads as TGTGCCAGCATAGGGCGCCTAGACACTGAAGCTTTCTTT. Translated: CASIGRLDTEAFF. This chain joins TRBV6-5 and TRBJ1-1; D gene uncertain. Trimming stripped 7 bases from V and 3 bases from J, with 12 bases between. This CDR3 is 13 amino acids long. The germline V gene has CDR1 MNHEY and CDR2 SVGAGI.

This clonotype was picked up many times. This chain links TRBV24-1 with TRBJ2-7, with 14 positions matching TRBD2. The trim removed 4 bases at V and 6 bases at J, leaving 7 bases unmatched. CDR1 is KGHDR and CDR2 is SFDVKD in the germline V gene. This CDR3 comprises 16 residues. CDR3 sequence: CATSDTGTSGSSEQYF. DNA for the CDR3: TGTGCCACCAGTGACACAGGGACTAGCGGGAGTTCCGAGCAGTACTTC.